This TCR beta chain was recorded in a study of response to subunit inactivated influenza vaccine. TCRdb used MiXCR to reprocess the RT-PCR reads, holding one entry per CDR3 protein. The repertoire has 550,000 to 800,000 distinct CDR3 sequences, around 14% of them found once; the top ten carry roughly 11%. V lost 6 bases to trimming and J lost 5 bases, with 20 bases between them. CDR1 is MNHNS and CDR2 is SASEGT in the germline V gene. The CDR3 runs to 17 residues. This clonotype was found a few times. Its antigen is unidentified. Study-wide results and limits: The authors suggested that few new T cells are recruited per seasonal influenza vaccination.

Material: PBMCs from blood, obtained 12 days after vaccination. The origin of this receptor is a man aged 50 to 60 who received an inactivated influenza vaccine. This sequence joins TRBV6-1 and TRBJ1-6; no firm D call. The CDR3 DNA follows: TGTGCCAGCAGACAATCAAACATCCCTCACCATAATTCACCCCTCCACTTT. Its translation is CASRQSNIPHHNSPLHF.